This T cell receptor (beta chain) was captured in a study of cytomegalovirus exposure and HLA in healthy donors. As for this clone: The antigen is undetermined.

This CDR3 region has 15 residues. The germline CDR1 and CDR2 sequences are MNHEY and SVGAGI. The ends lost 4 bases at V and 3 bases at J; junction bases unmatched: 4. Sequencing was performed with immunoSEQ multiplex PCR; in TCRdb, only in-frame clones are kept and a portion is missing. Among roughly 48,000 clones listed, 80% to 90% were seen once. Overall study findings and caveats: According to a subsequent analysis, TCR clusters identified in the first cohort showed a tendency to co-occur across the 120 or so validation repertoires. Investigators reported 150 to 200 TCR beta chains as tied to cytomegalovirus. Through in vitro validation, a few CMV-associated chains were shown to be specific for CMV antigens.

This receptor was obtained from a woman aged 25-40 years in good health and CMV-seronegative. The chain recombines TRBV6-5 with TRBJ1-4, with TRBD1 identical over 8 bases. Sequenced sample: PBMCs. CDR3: CASSLDRGSNEKLFF. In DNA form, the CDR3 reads TGTGCCAGCAGTTTAGACAGGGGATCTAATGAAAAACTGTTTTTT.